Included here is one TCR beta chain sequence, with context. This record comes from a study of blood T cell repertoires in COVID-19. Across the whole study: The United States, Italy and Spain were the sources of the acute and convalescent COVID-19 samples.

CDR1 is LNHDA, CDR2 SQIVND, per germline (reference sequence). The junction had 4 bases not matched to a gene; V was cut back by 6 bases and J by 3 bases. The length of the CDR3 is 13 residues. TCRdb's copy holds only in-frame clones and misses some; the assay was immunoSEQ multiplex PCR. The table lists 200,000 to 250,000 clones, about nine tenths of them singletons. The sample comprised peripheral blood. The TCR was taken from a woman aged 25 to 39 with COVID-19, enrolled during active disease. The V and J genes are TRBV19 and TRBJ2-5; the match to TRBD2 covers 7 bases. The CDR3 coding sequence is TGTGCCAGTAGCCCAGGGAGGGAAGAGACCCAGTACTTC. The encoded protein is CASSPGREETQYF.